This paragraph covers one T cell receptor beta chain sequence. Its antigen is currently unknown. This entry comes from a study of T cell repertoires in cytomegalovirus infection. Study at large: Public TCR beta signatures indicated both CMV infection and matching HLA type.

V lost 7 bases, J lost 2 bases, and 16 bases lay in between. CDR1 and CDR2 from the germline V gene are SGHRS and YFSETQ. The CDR3 runs to 15 residues. TCRdb fed the reads into MiXCR, producing one record per CDR3 protein. This repertoire shows 150,000 to 200,000 distinct CDR3 sequences, about 21% found once; its top ten account for around 3.1%. Findings and caveats of the study: Frequencies of public TCR beta families were cumulated, and this identified carriers of CMV plus the relevant HLA. Across the ex vivo response, the dominant clonotypes were HLA-C-restricted CMV-specific TCR beta clonotypes.

The origin of this receptor is a human donor in good health (CMV status not recorded). Some clones in this sample may be carry-over from other donors' samples. V is TRBV5-1 and J is TRBJ2-1; D may match TRBD1 or TRBD2 (6 bases each). The specimen sequenced was PBMCs. In DNA, the CDR3 is TGCGCCAGCGCTCGCTTGGGGGGCACCTACAATGAGCAGTTCTTC. Protein product: CASARLGGTYNEQFF.